This TCR beta chain emerged from a study of CD8+CD57+ T cells in acquired aplastic anemia. The sample holds many counts of this clonotype. This CDR3 has 16 residues. V was pared by 6 bases and J by 4 bases, with 21 bases between. Germline CDR1 reads LNHDA; CDR2 reads SQIVND (reference sequence). Profiling of TCR beta VDJ combinations and CDR3 sequences used genomic DNA as template. TCRdb used MiXCR to reprocess the reads, holding one entry per CDR3 protein. The table records about 250,000 distinct CDR3 sequences, more than 45% of them present only once. All patients picked for sequencing had shown, by flow cytometry, an expansion of CD8+CD57+ cells. Each patient had severe acquired aplastic anemia.

The rearrangement joins TRBV19 to TRBJ1-2, with D tentatively TRBD1 (6 bases). The specimen sequenced was sorted CD4+, CD8+, or CD8+CD57+ T cells (not recorded which) from PBMCs. The receptor was isolated from a human donor with aplastic anemia. The CDR3 nucleotides are TGTGCCAGTAGGTTACTTGGGGGGCATCTGAGCTATGGCTACACCTTC. Translation gives CASRLLGGHLSYGYTF.